This TCR beta chain comes out of a study of OX40 agonist ivuxolimab in advanced cancers. The CDR3 extends over 14 amino acids. Germline V gene data show CDR1 as LGHNA and CDR2 as YSLEER. V was shortened by 1 base and J by 2 bases, with 9 bases between the two germline ends. At cycle 4 day 1, cycle 7 day 1, and baseline, blood was sampled. Only in-frame clones appear in the TCRdb table, and some are missing; sequencing was by immunoSEQ multiplex PCR. In the table there are roughly 71,000 clones, about 91% of which are singletons. The input for sequencing was CD4+ or CD8+ T cells sorted from blood, taken in a trial of the OX40 agonist ivuxolimab. This sequence was found in an adult with an advanced solid tumor such as melanoma, head and neck, liver or kidney cancer. This rearrangement joins TRBV4-3 to TRBJ2-7, with D possibly being TRBD1 (5 bases). The DNA for the CDR3 is TGCGCCAGCAGCCAAGGCGACAGTACCTACGAGCAGTACTTC. Its translation is CASSQGDSTYEQYF.